The text below deals with one T cell receptor (beta chain). Its antigen is as yet unknown. This specimen comes from a study of blood T cells in healthy people across ages. Study summary: Per two T cells, template switching captured roughly one barcoded beta molecule. Study-wide points: Not knowing donor CMV status may have confounded expanded clonotype changes. Comparison with aged donors showed that long-lived donors had more naive CD4+ cells and higher diversity.

PCR was performed a second time for roughly 7 to 12 cycles using a sample-barcoded 5' primer and a J-beta primer mix. Each CDR3 protein is one row after TCRdb ran MiXCR on the 5' RACE reads. The sample records 1.5 million to 2 million distinct CDR3 sequences, roughly two fifths being singletons. V was trimmed by 7 bases and J by 4 bases, leaving 7 bases between them. Germline CDR1 reads MNHNS; CDR2 reads SASEGT. CDR3 length: 11 residues. J is TRBJ1-2 and V is TRBV6-1, with unresolved D. Input material: blood. The TCR originated in a human donor in good health. The DNA of the CDR3 is TGTGCCAGCAAATTCGGCTATGGCTACACCTTC. This encodes CASKFGYGYTF.